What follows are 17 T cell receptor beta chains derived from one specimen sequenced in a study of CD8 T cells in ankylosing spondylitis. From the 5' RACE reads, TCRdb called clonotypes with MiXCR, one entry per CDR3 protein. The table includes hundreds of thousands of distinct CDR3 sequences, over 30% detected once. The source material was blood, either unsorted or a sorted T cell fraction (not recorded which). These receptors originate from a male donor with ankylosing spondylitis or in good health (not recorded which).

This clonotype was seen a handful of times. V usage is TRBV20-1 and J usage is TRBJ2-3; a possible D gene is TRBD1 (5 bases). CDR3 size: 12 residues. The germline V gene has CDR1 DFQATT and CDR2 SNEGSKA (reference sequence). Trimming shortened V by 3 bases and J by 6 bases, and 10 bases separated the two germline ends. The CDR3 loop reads CSARLGLDTQYF. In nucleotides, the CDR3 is TGCAGTGCTAGGTTGGGGCTGGATACGCAGTATTTT.

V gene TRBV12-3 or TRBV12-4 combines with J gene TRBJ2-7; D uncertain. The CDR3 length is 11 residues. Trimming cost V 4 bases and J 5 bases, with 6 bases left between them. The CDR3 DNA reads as TGTGCCAGCAGTTCCGAGCACGAGCAGTACTTC. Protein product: CASSSEHEQYF.

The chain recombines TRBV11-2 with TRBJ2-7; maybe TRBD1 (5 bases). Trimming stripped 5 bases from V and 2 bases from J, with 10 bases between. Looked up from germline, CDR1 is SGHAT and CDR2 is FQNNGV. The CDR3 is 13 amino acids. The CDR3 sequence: CASSDGQAYEQYF. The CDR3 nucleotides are TGTGCCAGCAGCGACGGACAAGCCTACGAGCAGTACTTC.

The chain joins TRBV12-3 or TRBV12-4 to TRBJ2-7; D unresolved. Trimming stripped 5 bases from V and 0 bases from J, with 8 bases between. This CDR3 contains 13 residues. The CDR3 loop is CASSRDHSYEQYF. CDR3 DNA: TGTGCCAGCAGTCGAGACCACTCCTACGAGCAGTACTTC.

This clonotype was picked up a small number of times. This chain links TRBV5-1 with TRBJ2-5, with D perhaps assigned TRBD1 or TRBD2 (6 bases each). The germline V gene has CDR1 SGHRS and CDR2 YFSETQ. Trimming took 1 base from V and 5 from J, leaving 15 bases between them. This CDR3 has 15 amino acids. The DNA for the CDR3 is TGCGCCAGCAGCTTGTCGACGAGGGGGGCGGAGACCCAGTACTTC. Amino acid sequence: CASSLSTRGAETQYF. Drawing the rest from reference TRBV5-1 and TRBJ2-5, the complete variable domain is KAGVTQTPRYLIKTRGQQVTLSCSPISGHRSVSWYQQTPGQGLQFLFEYFSETQRNKGNFPGRFSGRQFSNSRSEMNVSTLELGDSALYLCASSLSTRGAETQYFGPGTRLLVL.

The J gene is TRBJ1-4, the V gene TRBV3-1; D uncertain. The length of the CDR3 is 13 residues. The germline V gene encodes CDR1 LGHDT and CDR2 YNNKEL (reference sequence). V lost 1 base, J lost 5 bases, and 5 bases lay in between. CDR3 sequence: CASSQGRNEKLFF. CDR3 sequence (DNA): TGTGCCAGCAGCCAAGGGAGAAATGAAAAACTGTTTTTT.

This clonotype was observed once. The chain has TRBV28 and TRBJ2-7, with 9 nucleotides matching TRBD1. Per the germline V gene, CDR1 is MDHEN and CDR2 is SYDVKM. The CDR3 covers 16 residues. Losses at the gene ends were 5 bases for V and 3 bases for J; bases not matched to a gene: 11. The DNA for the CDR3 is TGTGCCAGCAGTAAAACAGGGGGCCAAATTTACTACGAGCAGTACTTC. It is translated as CASSKTGGQIYYEQYF.

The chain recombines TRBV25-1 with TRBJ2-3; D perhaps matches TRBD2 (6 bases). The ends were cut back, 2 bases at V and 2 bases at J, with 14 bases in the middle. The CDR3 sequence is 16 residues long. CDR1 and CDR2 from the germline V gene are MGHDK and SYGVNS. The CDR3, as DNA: TGTGCCAGCAGTGAAGATGGGGGGTGGGCCACAGATACGCAGTATTTT. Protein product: CASSEDGGWATDTQYF.

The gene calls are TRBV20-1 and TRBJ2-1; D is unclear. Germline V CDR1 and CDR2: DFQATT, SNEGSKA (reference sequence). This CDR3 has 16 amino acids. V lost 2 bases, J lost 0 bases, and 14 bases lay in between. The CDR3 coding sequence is TGCAGTGCTAGATCTTGGAAGGTCAGCTCCTACAATGAGCAGTTCTTC. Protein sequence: CSARSWKVSSYNEQFF.

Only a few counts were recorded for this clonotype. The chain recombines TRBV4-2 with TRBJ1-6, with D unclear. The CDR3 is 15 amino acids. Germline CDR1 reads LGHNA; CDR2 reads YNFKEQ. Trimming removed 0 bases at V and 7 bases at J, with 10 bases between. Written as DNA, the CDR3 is TGTGCCAGCAGCCAAGAGGTGGCGGGAAATTCACCCCTCCACTTT. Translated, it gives CASSQEVAGNSPLHF.

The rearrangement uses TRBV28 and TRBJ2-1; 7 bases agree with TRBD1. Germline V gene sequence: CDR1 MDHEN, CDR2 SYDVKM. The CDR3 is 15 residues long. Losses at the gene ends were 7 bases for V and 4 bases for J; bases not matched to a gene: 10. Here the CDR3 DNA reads TGTGCCAGCAAAACCCCCGGGACAGATTACAATGAGCAGTTCTTC. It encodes CASKTPGTDYNEQFF.

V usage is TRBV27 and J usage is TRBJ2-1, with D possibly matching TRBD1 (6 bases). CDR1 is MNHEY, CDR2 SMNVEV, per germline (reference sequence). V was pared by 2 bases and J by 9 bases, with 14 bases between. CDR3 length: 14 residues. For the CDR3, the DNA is TGTGCCAGCAGTTTAAGCAGGGGAATAGGTGAGCAGTTCTTC. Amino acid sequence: CASSLSRGIGEQFF.

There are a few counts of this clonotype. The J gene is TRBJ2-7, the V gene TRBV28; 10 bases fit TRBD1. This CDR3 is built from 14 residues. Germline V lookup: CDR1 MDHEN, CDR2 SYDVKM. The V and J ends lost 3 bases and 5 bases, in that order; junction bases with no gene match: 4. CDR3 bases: TGTGCCAGCAGTTTGGGACAGGGGAAAAACGAGCAGTACTTC. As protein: CASSLGQGKNEQYF.

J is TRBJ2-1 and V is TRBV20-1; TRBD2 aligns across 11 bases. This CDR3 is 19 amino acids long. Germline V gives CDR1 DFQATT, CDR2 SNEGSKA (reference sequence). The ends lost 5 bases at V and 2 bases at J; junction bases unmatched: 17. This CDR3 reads CSAGGFGLAGGGTYNEQFF. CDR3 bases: TGCAGTGCTGGGGGGTTTGGGCTAGCGGGGGGAGGGACCTACAATGAGCAGTTCTTC.

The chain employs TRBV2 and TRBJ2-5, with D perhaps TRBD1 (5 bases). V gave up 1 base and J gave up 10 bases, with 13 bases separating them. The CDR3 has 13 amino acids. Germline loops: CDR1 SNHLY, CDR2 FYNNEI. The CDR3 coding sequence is TGTGCCAGCAGTGAAGAACTGCTCCAGGGCCAGTACTTC. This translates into CASSEELLQGQYF. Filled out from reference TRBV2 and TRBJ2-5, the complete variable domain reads EPEVTQTPSHQVTQMGQEVILRCVPISNHLYFYWYRQILGQKVEFLVSFYNNEISEKSEIFDDQFSVERPDGSNFTLKIRSTKLEDSAMYFCASSEELLQGQYFGPGTRLLVL.

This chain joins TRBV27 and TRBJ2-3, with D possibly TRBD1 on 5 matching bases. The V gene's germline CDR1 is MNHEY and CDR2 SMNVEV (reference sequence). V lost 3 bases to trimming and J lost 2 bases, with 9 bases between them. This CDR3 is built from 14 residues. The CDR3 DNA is TGTGCCAGCAGTTTTTCAGGGCCCACAGATACGCAGTATTTT. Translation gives CASSFSGPTDTQYF.

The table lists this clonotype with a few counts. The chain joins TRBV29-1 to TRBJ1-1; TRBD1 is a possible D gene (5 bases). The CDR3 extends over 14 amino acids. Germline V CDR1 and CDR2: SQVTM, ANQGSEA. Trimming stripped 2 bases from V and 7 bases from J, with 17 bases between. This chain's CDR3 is CSVEKPMGVGEAFF. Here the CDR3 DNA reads TGCAGCGTTGAAAAACCCATGGGGGTAGGTGAAGCTTTCTTT.